This T cell receptor beta chain derives from a study of blood T cell repertoires in COVID-19. Clones were sequenced by immunoSEQ multiplex PCR, and TCRdb holds only the in-frame ones, with some missing. The sample shows about 240,000 clones, 70% to 85% of them seen only once. The germline V gene has CDR1 LNHDA and CDR2 SQIVND (reference sequence). Trimming took 4 bases from V and 6 from J; bases not matched to a gene: 12. The CDR3 totals 17 residues. J is TRBJ1-6 and V is TRBV19; 7 nucleotides align to TRBD1. This TCR was sampled from a woman older than 75 with acute or convalescent COVID-19. The sequencing input was peripheral blood. DNA of the CDR3: TGTGCCAGTAGTAACGGACAGGCCCGGCCTCTTAATTCACCCCTCCACTTT. It is translated as CASSNGQARPLNSPLHF.